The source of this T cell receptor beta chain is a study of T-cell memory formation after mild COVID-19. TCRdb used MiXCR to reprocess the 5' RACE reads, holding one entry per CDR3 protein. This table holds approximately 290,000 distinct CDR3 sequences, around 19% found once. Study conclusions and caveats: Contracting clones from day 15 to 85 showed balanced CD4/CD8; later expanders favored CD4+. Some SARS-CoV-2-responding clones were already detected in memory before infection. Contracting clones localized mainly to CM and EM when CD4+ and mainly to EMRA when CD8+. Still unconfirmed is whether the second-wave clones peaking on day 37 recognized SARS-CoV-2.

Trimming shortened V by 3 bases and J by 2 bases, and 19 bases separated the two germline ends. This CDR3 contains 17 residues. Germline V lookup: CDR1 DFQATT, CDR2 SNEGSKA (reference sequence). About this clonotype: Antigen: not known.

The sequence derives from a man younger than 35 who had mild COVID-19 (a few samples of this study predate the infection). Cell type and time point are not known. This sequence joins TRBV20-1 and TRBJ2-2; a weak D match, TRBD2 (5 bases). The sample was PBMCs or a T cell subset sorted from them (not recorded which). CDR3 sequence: CSARAAGRVANTGELFF. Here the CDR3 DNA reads TGCAGTGCTAGGGCGGCCGGGCGGGTCGCTAACACCGGGGAGCTGTTTTTT.